This T cell receptor beta chain was identified in a study of blood T cell repertoires in COVID-19. As for the study in general: COVID-19 samples from acute and convalescent phases originated in the United States, Italy and Spain. The cDNA or gDNA used as material had been derived from T cells, B-cell-depleted T cells, or PBMCs.

Germline V gene sequence: CDR1 SGHDT, CDR2 YYEEEE. The length of the CDR3 is 16 residues. After removal of 4 bases from V and 0 bases from J, the junction contained 8 bases not matched to a gene. As processed by the authors: How many nucleated cells were present was estimated from reference gene primer amplification. This table comes from immunoSEQ multiplex PCR, and its TCRdb copy is limited to in-frame clones, with some not included. Clone size and V and J calls were adopted from that table, with D and trimming inferred from the DNA. The sample yields some 59,000 clones, more than 90% seen once. Material: peripheral blood. V gene TRBV5-6 combines with J gene TRBJ1-1; 8 nucleotides match TRBD1. The clonotype was recovered from a man aged 50-60 years with acute or convalescent COVID-19. The CDR3 protein is CASSPGTGDMNTEAFF. The CDR3 nucleotides read TGTGCCAGCAGCCCCGGGACAGGAGACATGAACACTGAAGCTTTCTTT.